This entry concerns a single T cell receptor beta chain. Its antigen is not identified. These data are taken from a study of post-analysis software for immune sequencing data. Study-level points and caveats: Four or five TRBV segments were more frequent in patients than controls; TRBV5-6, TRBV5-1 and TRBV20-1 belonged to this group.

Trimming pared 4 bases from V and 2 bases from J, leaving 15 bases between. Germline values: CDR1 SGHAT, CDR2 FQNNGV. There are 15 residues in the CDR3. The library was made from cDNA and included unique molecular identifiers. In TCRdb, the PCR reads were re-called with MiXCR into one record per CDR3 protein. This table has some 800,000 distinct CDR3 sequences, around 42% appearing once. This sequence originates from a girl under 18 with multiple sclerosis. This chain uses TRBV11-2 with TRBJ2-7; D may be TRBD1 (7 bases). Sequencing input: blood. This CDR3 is CASSSGQRVAYEQYF. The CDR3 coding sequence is TGTGCCAGCAGCTCGGGACAGCGGGTCGCCTACGAGCAGTACTTC.